These 27 T cell receptor beta chains share one sample of origin, sequenced in a study of blood T cells in healthy people across ages (dated by TCRdb to about 2015). The library was generated by 5' RACE. TCRdb lists the instrument as Illumina HiSeq 2500. A second 7 to 11 cycle PCR used a sample-barcoded 5' primer and a J-beta primer mix. Through fastp at Q25 and MiXCR, TCRdb rebuilt clones from the public reads, retaining in-frame beta chains. Each entry is one CDR3 protein sequence, shown with its most common DNA and genes. The sample includes hundreds of thousands of distinct CDR3 sequences, with more than 25% observed a single time. Of the sample, 17% falls within the top ten clones. Sequences were obtained from blood. The origin of the receptors is a woman of 80 years or more in good health.

As regards this clonotype: This may be a read error, as it is one base from a much larger clone. The chain recombines TRBV20-1 with TRBJ2-1; TRBD2 aligns across 9 bases. The CDR3 sequence is 14 residues long. The germline gives CDR1 DFQATT, CDR2 SNEGSKA (reference sequence). The ends lost 6 bases at V and 3 bases at J; junction bases unmatched: 6. The CDR3 DNA follows: TGCAGTGCACTTAGCGGGGGCCTCTACAATGAGCAGTTCTTC. Amino acid sequence: CSALSGGLYNEQFF.

Note on this clonotype: The junction and the germline gene differ at one end; a read error may be behind it. The rearrangement links TRBV2 to TRBJ1-2; tentative D call: TRBD1 (6 bases). Germline values: CDR1 SNHLY, CDR2 FYNNEI. CDR3 size: 15 residues. The CDR3 spells CASRPELGANYGYTF. The CDR3, as DNA: TGTGCCAGCAGGCCGGAACTGGGGGCTAACTACGGCTACACCTTC.

This clonotype has just a few counts. The chain couples TRBV28 to TRBJ2-7, with TRBD2 as a possible D gene (6 bases). Trimming took 2 bases from V and 7 from J, leaving 15 bases between them. Germline values: CDR1 MDHEN, CDR2 SYDVKM. This CDR3 is built from 14 residues. In DNA, the CDR3 is TGTGCCAGCAGTTTAAAGGGTCCTCGGGGGGAGCAGTACTTC. Protein sequence: CASSLKGPRGEQYF.

In regard to this clonotype: This clone may be a read error of a much larger clone one base away. The chain combines TRBV20-1 with TRBJ1-2; a possible D gene is TRBD1 (6 bases). This CDR3 region has 13 residues. Germline assignment: CDR1 DFQATT and CDR2 SNEGSKA (reference sequence). Written as DNA, the CDR3 is TGCGGTGCTGCAGACAGGACAAACTATGGCTACACCTTC. Its protein product is CGAADRTNYGYTF.

This clonotype was counted a few times. The V and J genes are TRBV6-2 or TRBV6-3 and TRBJ2-5; tentatively, D is TRBD1 (5 bases). The germline V and J ends were trimmed by 4 bases and 7 bases, with 16 bases remaining between them. Looked up from germline, CDR1 is MNHEY and CDR2 is SVGEGT. This CDR3 has 14 amino acids. The CDR3 bases are TGTGCCAGCAGTTTAAGGCAGGGTGTAGGGACCCAGTACTTC. This gives the protein CASSLRQGVGTQYF.

This clonotype has just a few counts. The chain employs TRBV14 and TRBJ1-5; no reliable D call. Germline values: CDR1 SGHDN, CDR2 FVKESK. The ends were cut back, 3 bases at V and 9 bases at J, with 15 bases in the middle. The CDR3 contains 14 residues. Written as DNA, the CDR3 is TGTGCCAGCAGCCACAGGACTCCGGTGGGGCCCCAGCATTTT. This sequence encodes CASSHRTPVGPQHF.

This clonotype has ten or more counts. This chain connects TRBV5-1 to TRBJ2-3, with 10 bases identical to TRBD2. The germline V gene encodes CDR1 SGHRS and CDR2 YFSETQ. The ends lost 7 bases at V and 0 bases at J; junction bases unmatched: 14. CDR3 length: 18 amino acids. The CDR3 coding sequence is TGCGCCAGCTCCTCCGGGTCTAGCGGGGGCCCTAGCACAGATACGCAGTATTTT. It is translated as CASSSGSSGGPSTDTQYF.

At least ten counts were recorded for this clonotype. The gene calls are TRBV7-2 and TRBJ2-3, with unresolved D. Deletions cut 5 bases from V and 3 bases from J, with 21 bases between. The CDR3 runs to 17 residues. The germline V gene encodes CDR1 SGHTA and CDR2 FQGNSA. CDR3 DNA: TGTGCCAGCAGCGCCGGCCGAAGTTCGTCTATTACAGATACGCAGTATTTT. It codes for CASSAGRSSSITDTQYF.

This clonotype has at least ten counts. V gene TRBV20-1 combines with J gene TRBJ2-1, with D unresolved. This CDR3 is 14 amino acids long. V dropped 5 bases and J dropped 7 bases, with 18 bases sitting between them. Germline CDR1 reads DFQATT; CDR2 reads SNEGSKA (reference sequence). The CDR3 here is CSAPPPRGRNEQFF. In nucleotides, the CDR3 is TGCAGTGCTCCGCCCCCCCGTGGACGGAATGAGCAGTTCTTC.

This sequence joins TRBV6-7 and TRBJ2-4; 7 bases align to TRBD1. TRBV6-7 is flagged as an ORF with uncertain function. CDR3 size: 11 residues. The CDR3 coding sequence is TGTGTAGGGGACAGTAAAAACATTCAGTACTTC. This translates into CVGDSKNIQYF.

The chain has TRBV4-2 and TRBJ2-7; D possibly corresponds to TRBD1 (5 bases). The germline V gene encodes CDR1 LGHNA and CDR2 YNFKEQ. V gave up 4 bases and J gave up 0 bases, with 13 bases separating them. The CDR3 runs to 15 residues. Here the CDR3 DNA reads TGTGCCAGCAGCCCAACACAGGAATTCTCCTACGAGCAGTACTTC. Translation gives CASSPTQEFSYEQYF.

This clonotype was counted at least ten times. A read error may be the cause here, since a much bigger clone is one base away. V gene TRBV7-6 combines with J gene TRBJ2-7; D might be TRBD1 or TRBD2, each matching 6 bases. The germline V gene has CDR1 SGHVS and CDR2 FNYEAQ. Trimming cost V 1 base and J 4 bases, with 20 bases left between them. The CDR3 sequence is 17 residues long. The chain's CDR3 is CASSLGQSTGGGYEQYF. The CDR3 DNA reads as TGTGCCAGCAGCTTAGGGCAGTCTACCGGGGGCGGTTACGAGCAGTACTTC.

This clonotype was counted once. A clone one base away is much larger, so this may be a read error. The V gene is TRBV14, the J gene TRBJ2-4; no definite D call. V lost 1 base and J lost 13, with 14 bases in between. Per germline, CDR1 SGHDN and CDR2 FVKESK. The CDR3 consists of 13 residues. CDR3 in DNA: TGTGCCAGCAGCCAAGTTACAAAGGAGTCCCAGTACTTC. It translates to CASSQVTKESQYF.

V usage is TRBV28 and J usage is TRBJ1-5, with D possibly TRBD1 on 5 matching bases. The V end lost 2 bases, the J end lost 9 bases, and 14 bases lay between the germline ends. The V gene's germline CDR1 is MDHEN and CDR2 SYDVKM. This CDR3 has 14 amino acids. In nucleotides, the CDR3 is TGTGCCAGCAGTTTAGTGCAGGGAACTCGGCCCCAGCATTTT. Translation gives CASSLVQGTRPQHF.

In its sample, this clonotype was seen many times. The rearrangement joins TRBV27 to TRBJ1-3; D uncertain. This CDR3 region has 14 residues. V was pared by 6 bases and J by 2 bases, with 11 bases between. CDR1 MNHEY and CDR2 SMNVEV come from the germline V gene (reference sequence). The CDR3 here is CASSAMVTGNTIYF. DNA of the CDR3: TGTGCCAGCAGCGCTATGGTTACTGGAAACACCATATATTTT.

Many counts were recorded for this clonotype. This sequence joins TRBV7-9 and TRBJ1-1; no definite D call. V lost 5 bases to trimming and J lost 10 bases, with 14 bases between them. The CDR3 is 12 amino acids. Germline V gene lookup returns CDR1 SEHNR and CDR2 FQNEAQ (reference sequence). CDR3: CASSRLGIGAFF. For the CDR3, the DNA is TGTGCCAGCAGCCGTCTGGGCATAGGAGCTTTCTTT.

This clonotype was recorded at least ten times. The CDR3 bases are TGCGCCAGCAGCCAAGAAGGGGCAGGGGGTAATGAGCAGTTCTTC. Translation gives CASSQEGAGGNEQFF. This chain connects TRBV4-3 to TRBJ2-1; 7 bases agree with TRBD1. The CDR3 has 15 residues. Germline V gene data show CDR1 as LGHNA and CDR2 as YSLEER. The J segment lost 7 bases and the V segment lost 0 bases, leaving 6 bases of the junction unmatched.

Details on this clonotype: At one end, the junction sequence differs from germline, possibly due to a read error. The chain is built from TRBV18 and TRBJ2-7; 8 nucleotides agree with TRBD1. The germline V gene encodes CDR1 KGHSH and CDR2 LQKENI. The CDR3 is 12 amino acids. The CDR3 is CASQQGGYEQYF. The CDR3 coding sequence is TGTGCCAGCCAACAGGGGGGCTACGAGCAGTACTTT.

This clonotype has ten or more counts. The chain couples TRBV12-3 or TRBV12-4 to TRBJ2-3, with TRBD2 identical over 7 bases. Losses at the gene ends were 7 bases for V and 4 bases for J; bases not matched to a gene: 5. This CDR3 is 13 amino acids long. The CDR3 bases are TGTGCCAGCAACTCCCGGGGGGCAGATACGCAGTATTTT. It yields the protein CASNSRGADTQYF.

Turning to this clonotype: A clone one base away is much larger, so this may be a read error. The chain employs TRBV12-3 or TRBV12-4 and TRBJ2-3; 10 bases align to TRBD2. The CDR3 loop spans 15 amino acids. CDR3 sequence: CAGSLASGGQDTQYF. The DNA for the CDR3 is TGTGCCGGCAGTTTGGCTAGCGGGGGCCAAGATACGCAGTATTTT.

On this clonotype: Just one base apart from a much larger clone, this may be a read error. The rearrangement links TRBV7-2 to TRBJ2-5; 10 nucleotides agree with TRBD1. V lost 6 bases, J lost 5 bases, and 12 bases stayed unmatched. CDR3 length: 16 residues. Germline loops: CDR1 SGHTA, CDR2 FQGNSA. The CDR3 nucleotides are TGTGCCAGCAGAAGACCGGGACAGGGGAGTCGGGAGACCCAGTACTTC. Its translation is CASRRPGQGSRETQYF. Full variable domain (outside the CDR3, taken from reference TRBV7-2 and TRBJ2-5): GAGVSQSPSNKVTEKGKDVELRCDPISGHTALYWYRQSLGQGLEFLIYFQGNSAPDKSGLPSDRFSAERTGGSVSTLTIQRTQQEDSAVYLCASRRPGQGSRETQYFGPGTRLLVL.

This clonotype was detected many times. The gene calls are TRBV29-1 and TRBJ2-5; 8 nucleotides agree with TRBD1. The CDR3 has 14 residues. With V trimmed by 4 bases and J by 5 bases, 9 bases remained unmatched. CDR1 SQVTM and CDR2 ANQGSEA come from the germline V gene. The CDR3, as DNA: TGCAGCGTTGGAGCCAGGGGGCCGGTCGAGACCCAGTACTTC. Translating gives CSVGARGPVETQYF.

The V call is TRBV7-3, the J call TRBJ2-3, with D perhaps matching TRBD2 (5 bases). CDR3 size: 13 residues. Trimming left V 5 bases short and J 4 bases short, with 10 bases between. Germline values: CDR1 SGHTA, CDR2 FQGTGA. Here the CDR3 reads CASSPGMADTQYF. The CDR3 bases are TGTGCCAGCAGCCCCGGGATGGCAGATACGCAGTATTTT.

In its sample, this clonotype was seen once. The V and J genes are TRBV28 and TRBJ1-2; possibly TRBD1 for D (5 bases). CDR1 and CDR2 from the germline V gene are MDHEN and SYDVKM. The CDR3 spans 15 residues. V shed 5 bases and J shed 13 bases, with 26 bases lying between them. Written as DNA, the CDR3 is TGTGCCAGCAGTCCCGGCACGGCAGGGCACTATGACTGCACCTTC. This gives the protein CASSPGTAGHYDCTF.

This clonotype has at least ten counts. V is TRBV4-2 and J is TRBJ2-7, with D perhaps TRBD2 (5 bases). Deletions cut 4 bases from V and 1 base from J, with 11 bases between. CDR1 is LGHNA and CDR2 is YNFKEQ in the germline V gene. This CDR3 region has 14 residues. The CDR3 DNA reads as TGTGCCAGCAGCCGTGTAGAGGGATCCTACGAGCAGTACTTC. It encodes CASSRVEGSYEQYF.

This clonotype showed up many times. This rearrangement joins TRBV7-8 to TRBJ2-3; D not resolved. Germline CDR1 SGHVS, CDR2 FQNEAQ. The CDR3 runs 13 residues. V was shortened by 5 bases and J by 6 bases, with 12 bases between the two germline ends. Here the CDR3 reads CASSLVASDTQYF. In nucleotides, the CDR3 is TGTGCCAGCAGCCTCGTCGCCTCGGATACGCAGTATTTT.

This clonotype occurred a few times. The chain joins TRBV7-8 to TRBJ2-1; a weak D match, TRBD2 (6 bases). CDR3 size: 15 residues. Trimming removed 6 bases from V and 5 bases from J, with 17 bases in between. Germline lookup yields CDR1 SGHVS and CDR2 FQNEAQ. CDR3: CASSVAGGVNNEQFF. The CDR3 region has the DNA TGTGCCAGCAGTGTAGCCGGAGGGGTTAACAATGAGCAGTTCTTC.